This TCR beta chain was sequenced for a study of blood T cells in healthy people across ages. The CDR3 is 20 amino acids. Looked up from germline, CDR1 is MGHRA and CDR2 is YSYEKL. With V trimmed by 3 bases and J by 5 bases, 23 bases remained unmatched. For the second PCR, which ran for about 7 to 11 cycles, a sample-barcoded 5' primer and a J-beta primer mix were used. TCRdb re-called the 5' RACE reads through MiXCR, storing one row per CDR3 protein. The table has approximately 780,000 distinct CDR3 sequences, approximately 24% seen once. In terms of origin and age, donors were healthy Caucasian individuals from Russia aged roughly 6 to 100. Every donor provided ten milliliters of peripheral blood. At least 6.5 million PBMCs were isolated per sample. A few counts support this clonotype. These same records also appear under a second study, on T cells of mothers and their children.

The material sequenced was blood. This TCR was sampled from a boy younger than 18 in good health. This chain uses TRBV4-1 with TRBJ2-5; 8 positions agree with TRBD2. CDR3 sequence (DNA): TGCGCCAGCAGCCAGAGGAGGCTAAGCGGGGGCCTTAAGGGCTGGGAGACCCAGTACTTC. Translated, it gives CASSQRRLSGGLKGWETQYF.